This TCR beta chain was captured in a study of cytotoxic CD8 clonotypes in ibrutinib-treated CLL. The repertoire was sequenced with immunoSEQ multiplex PCR; TCRdb's copy has only in-frame clones and lacks some. The sample shows 330,000 or so clones, 60% to 80% of them seen only once. Findings and limits, study-wide: Stable or contracted on treatment, public clonotypes were also uncommon. Sampling times, which were not matched between the groups, differed between sustained-remission patients and progressing patients.

A note on this clone: Its antigen is undetermined.

The origin of this receptor is a human donor with chronic lymphocytic leukemia. The material was PBMCs, obtained after 36 months of ibrutinib treatment.

In DNA form, the CDR3 reads TGTGCCAGCAGTCAACTAGCGGGAGGTCCCACTACGCAGTATTTT. Its translation: CASSQLAGGPTTQYF. The chain employs TRBV27 and TRBJ2-3; 12 bases map to TRBD2. V was clipped by 5 bases and J by 8 bases; unmatched bases: 8. Per the germline V gene, CDR1 is MNHEY and CDR2 is SMNVEV (reference sequence). This CDR3 comprises 15 residues.